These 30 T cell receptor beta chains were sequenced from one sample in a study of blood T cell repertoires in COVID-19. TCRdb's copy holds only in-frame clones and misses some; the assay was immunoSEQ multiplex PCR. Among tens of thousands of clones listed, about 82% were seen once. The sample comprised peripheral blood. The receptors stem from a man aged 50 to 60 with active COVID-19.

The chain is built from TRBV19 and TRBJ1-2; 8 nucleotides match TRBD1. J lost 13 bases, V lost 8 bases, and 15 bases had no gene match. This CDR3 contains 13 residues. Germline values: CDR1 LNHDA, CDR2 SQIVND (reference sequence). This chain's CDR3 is CASRGTGTRVPTF. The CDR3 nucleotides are TGTGCCAGTCGCGGGACAGGAACCCGAGTACCCACCTTC.

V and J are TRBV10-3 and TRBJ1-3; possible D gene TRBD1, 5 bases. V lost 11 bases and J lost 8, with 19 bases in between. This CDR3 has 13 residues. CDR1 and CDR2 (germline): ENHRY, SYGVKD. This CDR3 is CAAQSQGSDTIYF. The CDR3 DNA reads TGTGCCGCCCAAAGCCAGGGATCAGACACCATATATTTT.

The CDR3 nucleotides read TGTGCCAGCAGTTTAACGGCAGGGGGCAATCAGCCCCAGCATTTT. Its translation is CASSLTAGGNQPQHF. The chain links TRBV28 to TRBJ1-5, with D possibly TRBD1 on 6 matching bases. V lost 2 bases and J 2 bases, leaving 10 bases between the germline ends. The CDR3 loop spans 15 amino acids. Germline V CDR1 and CDR2: MDHEN, SYDVKM.

The CDR3 loop reads CASSSVNRAEGYTF. The CDR3 nucleotides read TGTGCCAGCAGTAGCGTTAACAGGGCCGAGGGCTACACCTTC. This sequence joins TRBV7-9 and TRBJ1-2, with TRBD1 as a possible D gene (6 bases). Germline values: CDR1 SEHNR, CDR2 FQNEAQ (reference sequence). There are 14 residues in the CDR3. V lost 6 bases and J lost 8, with 19 bases in between. Using reference TRBV7-9 and TRBJ1-2 for the parts outside the CDR3, the full variable domain is DTGVSQNPRHKITKRGQNVTFRCDPISEHNRLYWYRQTLGQGPEFLTYFQNEAQLEKSRLLSDRFSAERPKGSFSTLEIQRTEQGDSAMYLCASSSVNRAEGYTFGSGTRLTVV.

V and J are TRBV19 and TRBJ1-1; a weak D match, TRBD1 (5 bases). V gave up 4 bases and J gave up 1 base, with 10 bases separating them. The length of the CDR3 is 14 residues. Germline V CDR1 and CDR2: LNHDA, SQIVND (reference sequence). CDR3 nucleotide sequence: TGTGCCAGTAGTAACAGGAGAAGGAACACTGAAGCTTTCTTT. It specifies CASSNRRRNTEAFF.

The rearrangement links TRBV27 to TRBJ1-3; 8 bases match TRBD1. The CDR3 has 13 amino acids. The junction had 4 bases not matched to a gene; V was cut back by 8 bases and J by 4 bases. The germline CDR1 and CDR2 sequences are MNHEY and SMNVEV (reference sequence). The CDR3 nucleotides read TGTGCCAGCGGACAGGGCGGCGGAAACACCATATATTTT. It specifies CASGQGGGNTIYF.

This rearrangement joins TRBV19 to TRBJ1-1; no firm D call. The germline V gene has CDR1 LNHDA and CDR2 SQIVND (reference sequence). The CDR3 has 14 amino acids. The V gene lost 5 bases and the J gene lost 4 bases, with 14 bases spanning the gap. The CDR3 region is CASSLGVGGTEAFF. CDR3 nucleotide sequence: TGTGCCAGTAGTTTGGGAGTTGGCGGCACTGAAGCTTTCTTT.

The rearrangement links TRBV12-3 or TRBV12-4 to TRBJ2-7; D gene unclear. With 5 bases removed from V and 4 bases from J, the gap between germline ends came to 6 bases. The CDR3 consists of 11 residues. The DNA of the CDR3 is TGTGCCAGCAGTAATAAATACGAGCAGTACTTC. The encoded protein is CASSNKYEQYF.

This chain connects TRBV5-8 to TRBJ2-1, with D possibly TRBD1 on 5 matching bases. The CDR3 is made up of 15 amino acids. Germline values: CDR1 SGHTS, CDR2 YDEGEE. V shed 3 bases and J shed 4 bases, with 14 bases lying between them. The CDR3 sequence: CASSSRGSLYNEQFF. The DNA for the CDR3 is TGTGCCAGCAGCTCAAGGGGATCCCTATACAATGAGCAGTTCTTC. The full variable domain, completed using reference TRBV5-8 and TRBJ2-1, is EAGVTQSPTHLIKTRGQQATLRCSPISGHTSVYWYQQALGLGLQFLLWYDEGEERNRGNFPPRFSGRQFPNYSSELNVNALELEDSALYLCASSSRGSLYNEQFFGPGTRLTVL.

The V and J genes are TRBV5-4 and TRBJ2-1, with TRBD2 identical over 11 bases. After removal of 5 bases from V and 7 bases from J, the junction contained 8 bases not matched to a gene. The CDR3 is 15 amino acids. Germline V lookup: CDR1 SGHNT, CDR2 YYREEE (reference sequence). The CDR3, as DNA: TGTGCCAGCAGGGTAACTAGCGGGAGTTGGAATGAGCAGTTCTTC. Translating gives CASRVTSGSWNEQFF.

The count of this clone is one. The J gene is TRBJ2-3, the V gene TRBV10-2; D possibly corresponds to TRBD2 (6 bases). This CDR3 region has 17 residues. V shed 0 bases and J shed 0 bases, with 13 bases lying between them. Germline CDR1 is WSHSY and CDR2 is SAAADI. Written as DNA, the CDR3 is TGCGCCAGCAGTGAGTCTCAGGCACTAGCTAGCACAGATACGCAGTATTTT. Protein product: CASSESQALASTDTQYF.

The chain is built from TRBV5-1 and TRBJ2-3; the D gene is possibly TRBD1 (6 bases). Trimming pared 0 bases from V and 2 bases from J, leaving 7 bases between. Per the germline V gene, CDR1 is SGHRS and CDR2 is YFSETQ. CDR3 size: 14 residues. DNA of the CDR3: TGCGCCAGCAGCTTGGGGGGGCCCACAGATACGCAGTATTTT. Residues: CASSLGGPTDTQYF.

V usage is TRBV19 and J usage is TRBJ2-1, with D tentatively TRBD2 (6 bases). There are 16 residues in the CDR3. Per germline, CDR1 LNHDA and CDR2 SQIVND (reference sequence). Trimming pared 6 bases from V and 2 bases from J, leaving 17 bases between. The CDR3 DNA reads TGTGCCAGTAGATTCCGTAGCGGAGACACCTACAATGAGCAGTTCTTC. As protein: CASRFRSGDTYNEQFF.

The CDR3 region is CASSAGGFAYEQYF. As DNA, the CDR3 is TGTGCCAGCAGCGCTGGAGGATTCGCCTACGAGCAGTACTTC. The chain couples TRBV7-8 to TRBJ2-7; D possibly corresponds to TRBD2 (5 bases). The CDR3 is 14 residues long. V lost 5 bases, J lost 2 bases, and 13 bases lay in between. Germline V gene sequence: CDR1 SGHVS, CDR2 FQNEAQ.

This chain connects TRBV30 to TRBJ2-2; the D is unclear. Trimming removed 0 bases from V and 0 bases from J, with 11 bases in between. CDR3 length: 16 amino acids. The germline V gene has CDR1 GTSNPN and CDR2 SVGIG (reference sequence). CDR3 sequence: CAWSVLGLANTGELFF. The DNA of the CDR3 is TGTGCCTGGAGTGTACTTGGTCTGGCGAACACCGGGGAGCTGTTTTTT.

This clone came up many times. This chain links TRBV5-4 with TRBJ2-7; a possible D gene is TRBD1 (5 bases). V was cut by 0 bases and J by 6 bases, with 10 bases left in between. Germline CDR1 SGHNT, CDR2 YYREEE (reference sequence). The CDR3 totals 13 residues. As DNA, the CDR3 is TGTGCCAGCAGCTTGGGGGGCAGGGTCGAGCAGTACTTC. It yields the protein CASSLGGRVEQYF. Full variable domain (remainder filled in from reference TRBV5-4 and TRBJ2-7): ETGVTQSPTHLIKTRGQQVTLRCSSQSGHNTVSWYQQALGQGPQFIFQYYREEENGRGNFPPRFSGLQFPNYSSELNVNALELDDSALYLCASSLGGRVEQYFGPGTRLTVT.

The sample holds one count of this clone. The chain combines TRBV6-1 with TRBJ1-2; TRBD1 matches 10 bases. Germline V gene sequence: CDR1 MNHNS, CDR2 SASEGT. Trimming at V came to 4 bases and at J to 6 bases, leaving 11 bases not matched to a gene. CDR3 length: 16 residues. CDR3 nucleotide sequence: TGTGCCAGCAGTGCACGGACAGGGGGGGGGATGGATGGCTACACCTTC. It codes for CASSARTGGGMDGYTF.

In DNA, the CDR3 is TGTGCCATCAGCCCGGGGGGACAGGGAGGCACCGGGGAGCTGTTTTTT. Translating gives CAISPGGQGGTGELFF. The chain is built from TRBV10-3 and TRBJ2-2; 9 bases agree with TRBD1. The CDR3 extends over 16 amino acids. Losses at the gene ends were 6 bases for V and 4 bases for J; bases not matched to a gene: 9. The V gene's germline CDR1 is ENHRY and CDR2 SYGVKD.

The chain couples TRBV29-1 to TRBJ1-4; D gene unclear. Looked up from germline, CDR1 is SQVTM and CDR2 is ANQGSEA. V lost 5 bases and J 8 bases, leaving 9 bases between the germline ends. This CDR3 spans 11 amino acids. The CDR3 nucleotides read TGCAGCGTTAAATCTAGCGAAAAACTGTTTTTT. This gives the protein CSVKSSEKLFF. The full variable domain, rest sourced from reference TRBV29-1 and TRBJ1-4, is SAVISQKPSRDICQRGTSLTIQCQVDSQVTMMFWYRQQPGQSLTLIATANQGSEATYESGFVIDKFPISRPNLTFSTLTVSNMSPEDSSIYLCSVKSSEKLFFGSGTQLSVL.

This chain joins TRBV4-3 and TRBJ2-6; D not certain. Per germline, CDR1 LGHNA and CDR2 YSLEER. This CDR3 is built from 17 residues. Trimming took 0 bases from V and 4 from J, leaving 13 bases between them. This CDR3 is CASSQDLSLRGANVLTF. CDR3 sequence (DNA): TGCGCCAGCAGCCAAGATCTTAGTTTGAGGGGGGCCAACGTCCTGACTTTC.

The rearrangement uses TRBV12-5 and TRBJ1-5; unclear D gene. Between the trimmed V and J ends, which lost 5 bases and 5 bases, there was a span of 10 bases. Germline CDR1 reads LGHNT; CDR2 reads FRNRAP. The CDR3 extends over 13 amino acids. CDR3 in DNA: TGTGCTAGTGGTCTTCTATATGATCAGCCCCAGCATTTT. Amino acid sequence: CASGLLYDQPQHF.

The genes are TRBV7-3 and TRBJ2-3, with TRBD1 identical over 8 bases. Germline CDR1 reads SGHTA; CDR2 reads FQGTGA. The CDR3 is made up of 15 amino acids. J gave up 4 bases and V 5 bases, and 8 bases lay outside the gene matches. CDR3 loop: CASSPAGGAADTQYF. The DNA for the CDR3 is TGTGCCAGCAGCCCGGCAGGGGGCGCAGCAGATACGCAGTATTTT.

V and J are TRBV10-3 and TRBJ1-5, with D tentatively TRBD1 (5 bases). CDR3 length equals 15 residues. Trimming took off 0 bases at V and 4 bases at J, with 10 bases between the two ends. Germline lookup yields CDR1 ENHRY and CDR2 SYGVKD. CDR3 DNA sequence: TGTGCCATCAGTGAGTCGGGACTGACAAATCAGCCCCAGCATTTT. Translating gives CAISESGLTNQPQHF.

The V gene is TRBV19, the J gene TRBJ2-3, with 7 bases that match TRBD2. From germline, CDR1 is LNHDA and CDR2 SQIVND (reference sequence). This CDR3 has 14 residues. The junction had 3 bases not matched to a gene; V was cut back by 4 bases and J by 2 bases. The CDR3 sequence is CASSRGGNTDTQYF. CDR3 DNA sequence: TGTGCCAGTAGTAGGGGGGGTAACACAGATACGCAGTATTTT.

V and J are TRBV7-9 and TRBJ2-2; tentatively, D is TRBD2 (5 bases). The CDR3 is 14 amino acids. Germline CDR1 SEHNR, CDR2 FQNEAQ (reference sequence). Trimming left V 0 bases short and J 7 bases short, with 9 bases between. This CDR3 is CASSLAGVLGELFF. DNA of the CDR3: TGTGCCAGCAGCTTAGCGGGAGTTCTCGGGGAGCTGTTTTTT.

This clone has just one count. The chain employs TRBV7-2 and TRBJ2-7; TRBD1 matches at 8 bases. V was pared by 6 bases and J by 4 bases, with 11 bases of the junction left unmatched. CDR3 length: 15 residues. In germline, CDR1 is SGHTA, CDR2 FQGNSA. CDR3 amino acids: CASRSGTGSLYEQYF. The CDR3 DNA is TGTGCCAGCAGGTCCGGGACAGGCTCCCTTTACGAGCAGTACTTC. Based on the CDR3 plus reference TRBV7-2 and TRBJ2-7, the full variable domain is GAGVSQSPSNKVTEKGKDVELRCDPISGHTALYWYRQSLGQGLEFLIYFQGNSAPDKSGLPSDRFSAERTGGSVSTLTIQRTQQEDSAVYLCASRSGTGSLYEQYFGPGTRLTVT.

The chain's CDR3 is CASSLYQGQDEKLFF. CDR3 sequence (DNA): TGTGCCAGCAGCTTATACCAGGGCCAAGATGAAAAACTGTTTTTT. This chain uses TRBV11-3 with TRBJ1-4, with D possibly being TRBD1 (5 bases). Germline V gene sequence: CDR1 SGHNT, CDR2 YENEEA. V lost 2 bases to trimming and J lost 6 bases, with 13 bases between them. The CDR3 has 15 amino acids.

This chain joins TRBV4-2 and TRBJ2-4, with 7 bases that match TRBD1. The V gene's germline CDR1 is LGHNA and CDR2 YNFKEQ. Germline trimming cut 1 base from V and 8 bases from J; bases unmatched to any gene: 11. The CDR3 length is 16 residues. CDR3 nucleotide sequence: TGTGCCAGCAGCCAAGGGGGGACAGCCCTAATGGACATTCAGTACTTC. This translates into CASSQGGTALMDIQYF.

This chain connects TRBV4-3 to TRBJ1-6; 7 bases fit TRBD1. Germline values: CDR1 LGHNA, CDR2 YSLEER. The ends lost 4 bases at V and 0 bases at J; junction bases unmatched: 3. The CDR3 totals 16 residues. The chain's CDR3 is CASSRTGGSYNSPLHF. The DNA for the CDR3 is TGCGCCAGCAGCCGGACAGGAGGCTCCTATAATTCACCCCTCCACTTT.

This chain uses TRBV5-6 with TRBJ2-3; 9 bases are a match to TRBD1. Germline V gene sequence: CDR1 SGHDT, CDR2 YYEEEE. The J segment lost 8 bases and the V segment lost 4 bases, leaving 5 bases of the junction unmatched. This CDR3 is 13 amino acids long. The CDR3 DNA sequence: TGTGCCAGCAGCCGACAGGGGGTCGGTACGCAGTATTTT. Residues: CASSRQGVGTQYF.